This TCR beta chain was sequenced for a study of blood T cells in healthy people across ages. The CDR3 is made up of 16 amino acids. The germline V gene has CDR1 LGHNA and CDR2 YNFKEQ. J gave up 0 bases and V 2 bases, and 2 bases lay outside the gene matches. It was with a sample-barcoded 5' primer and a J-beta primer mix that a second PCR of roughly 7 to 12 cycles was run. MiXCR, applied by TCRdb to the 5' RACE reads, yields one record per CDR3 protein. The table shows roughly 700,000 distinct CDR3 sequences, with 20% to 25% occurring only once. This clonotype was counted between two and nine times. Another study also made use of these data, one on T cells of mothers and their children.

The sequence was obtained from a boy between 10 and 17 years old in good health. The chain uses TRBV4-2 and TRBJ2-1; 9 nucleotides align to TRBD2. The sample comprised blood. DNA for the CDR3: TGTGCCAGCAGCCAACTAGCGGGGCTCTCCTACAATGAGCAGTTCTTC. It is translated as CASSQLAGLSYNEQFF.